This T cell receptor beta chain was captured by sequencing in a study of T cell repertoires in cytomegalovirus infection. Study-wide context: Public signatures in TCR beta pointed to CMV infection and matching HLA type. The study's findings and limits: The cumulative frequency of public TCR beta families identified carriers of CMV plus the relevant HLA. HLA-C-restricted CMV clonotypes gave the most frequent clonotype in two of eight donors.

Each CDR3 protein is one row after TCRdb ran MiXCR on the reads. Counted here are about 150,000 distinct CDR3 sequences, about 20% occurring once; the ten biggest clones make up 9.5% to 12%. For this clonotype: Its specificity is not known.

The ends were cut back, 10 bases at V and 3 bases at J, with 29 bases in the middle. The CDR3 totals 17 residues. CDR1 and CDR2 from the germline V gene are SGHDT and YYEEEE. Sequencing was performed on PBMCs. This TCR was recovered from a human donor in good health (CMV status not recorded). Some clones in this sample may be carry-over from other donors' samples. This chain connects TRBV5-6 to TRBJ2-7; either TRBD1 or TRBD2 may fit D (5 bases each). The CDR3 bases are TGTGCCTCAGCAGCCTCAGCCCCCGGGACCTCAGGCTACGAGCAGTACTTC. It is translated as CASAASAPGTSGYEQYF.